Listed below are T cell receptor beta chains from one sample, sequenced in a study of molecular identifiers for immune sequencing clone quantification. MiXCR, run by TCRdb on the PCR reads, gives a single entry per CDR3 protein. The sample gives 460,000 or so distinct CDR3 sequences, over 20% of which show up once; around 0.86% is in the top ten. The sequenced material came from naive CD8+ T cells from blood, with Jurkat cell RNA spiked in. These receptors all stem from a human donor in good health. Some libraries in this study had Jurkat cell RNA spiked in. CDR3s include the opening cysteine and the closing phenylalanine or tryptophan. D genes are given only for firm matches. Rows may omit the clone size; those that give it use once, few, many or a size class.

j_call: TRBJ1-6; cdr3_length: 14; clone_size: NA; d_call: TRBD1; v_call: TRBV27; cdr3_aa: CASSGQGFWSPLHF; cdr3_nt: TGTGCCAGCAGTGGACAGGGTTTCTGGTCACCCCTCCACTTT
j_call: TRBJ1-1; cdr3_length: 10; clone_size: many; d_call: NA; v_call: TRBV29-1; cdr3_aa: CSVVTAEAFF; cdr3_nt: TGCAGCGTTGTAACAGCTGAAGCTTTCTTT
j_call: TRBJ2-2; cdr3_length: 16; clone_size: few; d_call: TRBD1; v_call: TRBV13; cdr3_aa: CASSLVDRGITGELFF; cdr3_nt: TGTGCCAGCAGCTTAGTTGACAGGGGGATCACCGGGGAGCTGTTTTTT
j_call: TRBJ2-7; cdr3_length: 15; clone_size: many; d_call: TRBD1; v_call: TRBV4-1; cdr3_aa: CASSQEGTGDYEQYF; cdr3_nt: TGCGCCAGCAGCCAAGAAGGGACAGGGGACTACGAGCAGTACTTC
j_call: TRBJ2-7; cdr3_length: 15; clone_size: NA; d_call: NA; v_call: TRBV27; cdr3_aa: CASSFAAGASYEQYF; cdr3_nt: TGTGCCAGCAGTTTCGCGGCAGGGGCTTCCTACGAGCAGTACTTC
j_call: TRBJ2-7; cdr3_length: 14; clone_size: NA; d_call: NA; v_call: TRBV11-2; cdr3_aa: CASSLGSMTYEQYF; cdr3_nt: TGTGCCAGCAGCTTAGGCAGCATGACCTACGAGCAGTACTTC
j_call: TRBJ2-7; cdr3_length: 16; clone_size: NA; d_call: TRBD1; v_call: TRBV7-9; cdr3_aa: CASRPLRGQGYYEQYF; cdr3_nt: TGTGCCAGCAGGCCCCTGAGGGGACAGGGTTATTACGAGCAGTACTTC
j_call: TRBJ2-2; cdr3_length: 16; clone_size: many; d_call: NA; v_call: TRBV20-1; cdr3_aa: CSASHSLTANTGELFF; cdr3_nt: TGCAGTGCTAGTCATTCCCTAACCGCGAACACCGGGGAGCTGTTTTTT
j_call: TRBJ1-2; cdr3_length: 16; clone_size: few; d_call: NA; v_call: TRBV28; cdr3_aa: CASRATSGFADYGYTF; cdr3_nt: TGTGCCAGCAGAGCTACCTCAGGGTTTGCGGACTATGGCTACACCTTC
j_call: TRBJ2-5; cdr3_length: 13; clone_size: few; d_call: NA; v_call: TRBV11-3; cdr3_aa: CASSLDLHETQYF; cdr3_nt: TGTGCCAGCAGCTTAGACCTCCATGAGACCCAGTACTTC
j_call: TRBJ2-3; cdr3_length: 14; clone_size: NA; d_call: NA; v_call: TRBV11-2; cdr3_aa: CASSSRFGTDTQYF; cdr3_nt: TGTGCCAGCAGCTCTAGGTTTGGCACAGATACGCAGTATTTT
j_call: TRBJ2-5; cdr3_length: 14; clone_size: many; d_call: NA; v_call: TRBV6-6; cdr3_aa: CASSSPGDQETQYF; cdr3_nt: TGTGCCAGCAGTTCCCCAGGGGACCAAGAGACCCAGTACTTC
j_call: TRBJ1-3; cdr3_length: 14; clone_size: many; d_call: TRBD1; v_call: TRBV27; cdr3_aa: CASSRTGSGNTIYF; cdr3_nt: TGTGCCAGCAGTAGGACAGGGTCTGGAAACACCATATATTTT
j_call: TRBJ1-6; cdr3_length: 16; clone_size: few; d_call: NA; v_call: TRBV27; cdr3_aa: CASSLNVGTYNSPLHF; cdr3_nt: TGTGCCAGCAGTTTGAACGTCGGGACCTATAATTCACCCCTCCACTTT
j_call: TRBJ2-3; cdr3_length: 15; clone_size: many; d_call: TRBD2; v_call: TRBV5-1; cdr3_aa: CASSLLSGDSDTQYF; cdr3_nt: TGCGCCAGCAGCTTGCTAAGCGGGGACTCAGATACGCAGTATTTT
j_call: TRBJ1-5; cdr3_length: 14; clone_size: NA; d_call: NA; v_call: TRBV2; cdr3_aa: CASSALGGNQPQHF; cdr3_nt: TGTGCCAGCAGTGCATTAGGGGGTAATCAGCCCCAGCATTTT
j_call: TRBJ2-3; cdr3_length: 16; clone_size: many; d_call: NA; v_call: TRBV6-1; cdr3_aa: CASSEAKPLGADTQYF; cdr3_nt: TGTGCCAGCAGTGAAGCGAAGCCTTTAGGAGCAGATACGCAGTATTTT
j_call: TRBJ2-4; cdr3_length: 17; clone_size: many; d_call: NA; v_call: TRBV6-4; cdr3_aa: CASSDSDSLLAKNIQYF; cdr3_nt: TGTGCCAGCAGTGACTCTGACAGCTTACTAGCCAAAAACATTCAGTACTTC
j_call: TRBJ2-3; cdr3_length: 14; clone_size: many; d_call: NA; v_call: TRBV14; cdr3_aa: CASSLAGTTDTQYF; cdr3_nt: TGTGCCAGCAGCTTAGCCGGGACCACAGATACGCAGTATTTT
j_call: TRBJ2-5; cdr3_length: 14; clone_size: few; d_call: TRBD2; v_call: TRBV7-9; cdr3_aa: CASTPWEAGEAQYF; cdr3_nt: TGTGCCAGCACCCCGTGGGAAGCGGGAGAGGCCCAGTACTTC
j_call: TRBJ2-7; cdr3_length: 17; clone_size: NA; d_call: TRBD1; v_call: TRBV12-3/TRBV12-4; cdr3_aa: CASSLSLRGTGGYEQYF; cdr3_nt: TGTGCCAGCAGTTTAAGCCTGAGGGGGACAGGGGGTTACGAGCAGTACTTC
j_call: TRBJ2-3; cdr3_length: 12; clone_size: few; d_call: NA; v_call: TRBV9; cdr3_aa: CASSPGIDTQYF; cdr3_nt: TGTGCCAGCAGCCCAGGGATAGATACGCAGTATTTT